The 15 T cell receptor beta chains given below trace back to one sample, sequenced in a study of beta chain features in type 1 diabetes. Expressed TCRB transcripts were sequenced because the isolated RNA had all been reverse transcribed beforehand. Libraries were prepared by immunoSEQ multiplex PCR; TCRdb keeps only in-frame clonotypes and omits some of them. The sample gives under 950,000 clones, roughly a sixth of which show up once; around 0.02% is in the top ten. Sequenced material: naive CD4+ T cells from blood. Receptor source: a woman under 30 in good health.

This clone has just a few counts. The genes are TRBV9 and TRBJ2-7, with a weak D call TRBD2 (6 bases). This CDR3 has 16 residues. The germline CDR1 and CDR2 sequences are SGDLS and YYNGEE. V was shortened by 0 bases and J by 4 bases, with 17 bases between the two germline ends. The CDR3 DNA reads TGTGCCAGCAGCGTAGGCGGGGCAGGAATCGGGTACGAGCAGTACTTC. Its protein is CASSVGGAGIGYEQYF.

This clone was counted only a few times. Other DNA sequences of this sample code for an identical CDR3. This chain links TRBV19 with TRBJ2-5; maybe TRBD2 (6 bases). The germline V gene encodes CDR1 LNHDA and CDR2 SQIVND (reference sequence). This CDR3 spans 13 amino acids. V dropped 6 bases and J dropped 4 bases, with 12 bases sitting between them. The CDR3 region has the DNA TGTGCCAGTAGCGGGAGTGGAAGAGAGACCCAGTACTTC. Translation gives CASSGSGRETQYF.

This clone was picked up a small number of times. The chain links TRBV18 to TRBJ2-7; D gene ambiguous. The CDR3 loop spans 14 amino acids. Trimming removed 6 bases from V and 3 bases from J, with 15 bases in between. Germline V gives CDR1 KGHSH, CDR2 LQKENI. DNA for the CDR3: TGTGCCAGCTCGATAGAACGGTATGTCTACGAGCAGTACTTC. This translates into CASSIERYVYEQYF.

This clone was recorded a few times. This chain links TRBV15 with TRBJ1-5; unclear D gene. Trimming left V 2 bases short and J 6 bases short, with 8 bases between. In germline, CDR1 is LNHNV, CDR2 YYDKDF (reference sequence). The CDR3 has 13 residues. The CDR3 DNA follows: TGTGCCACCAGCAGACCAGAGGGTCAGCCCCAGCATTTT. Translated, it gives CATSRPEGQPQHF.

In this sample, this clone turned up a few times. The chain recombines TRBV10-3 with TRBJ1-3; D is undetermined. The CDR3 runs 16 residues. V dropped 11 bases and J dropped 2 bases, with 22 bases sitting between them. Per germline, CDR1 ENHRY and CDR2 SYGVKD. The CDR3 protein is CAATVGPSSTGNTIYF. CDR3 bases: TGTGCCGCCACAGTGGGCCCTTCGAGTACTGGAAACACCATATATTTT.

CDR3 residues: CASSEVRPGEQYF. The CDR3 DNA is TGTGCCAGCAGTGAAGTTCGCCCGGGGGAGCAGTACTTC. V usage is TRBV6-5 and J usage is TRBJ2-7, with D possibly TRBD2 on 5 matching bases. In germline, CDR1 is MNHEY, CDR2 SVGAGI. The V end was cut by 5 bases, the J end by 7 bases, with 15 bases between. This CDR3 spans 13 amino acids.

This clone was seen a handful of times. The chain has TRBV18 and TRBJ2-2; D ambiguous. CDR1 is KGHSH and CDR2 is LQKENI in the germline V gene. CDR3 length: 15 residues. V was pared by 2 bases and J by 3 bases, with 10 bases between. The CDR3 DNA sequence: TGTGCCAGCTCACCAGAAAGGGTAGACACCGGGGAGCTGTTTTTT. Its translation is CASSPERVDTGELFF.

This chain links TRBV9 with TRBJ2-2, with 8 bases matching TRBD1. Germline CDR1 and CDR2: SGDLS and YYNGEE. The CDR3 has 15 amino acids. V dropped 5 bases and J dropped 1; count of bases not matched to a gene: 4. CDR3 amino acids: CASRAGTGNTGELFF. In DNA form, the CDR3 reads TGTGCCAGCAGAGCCGGGACAGGGAACACCGGGGAGCTGTTTTTT.

The gene calls are TRBV4-3 and TRBJ2-1, with 7 bases aligning to TRBD2. V lost 0 bases, J lost 3 bases, and 8 bases stayed unmatched. Germline CDR1 LGHNA, CDR2 YSLEER. This CDR3 is built from 17 residues. CDR3 in DNA: TGCGCCAGCAGCCAAGATTCCGGCGGGAGCGGCTACAATGAGCAGTTCTTC. As protein: CASSQDSGGSGYNEQFF.

The chain couples TRBV28 to TRBJ1-1; tentatively, D is TRBD1 (5 bases). This CDR3 spans 14 amino acids. V was clipped by 4 bases and J by 7 bases, with 16 bases between them. Germline lookup yields CDR1 MDHEN and CDR2 SYDVKM. DNA of the CDR3: TGTGCCAGCAGTTCCAGCGGACACCTCTTTGAAGCTTTCTTT. Translating gives CASSSSGHLFEAFF.

V is TRBV14 and J is TRBJ1-2; D is uncertain. This CDR3 comprises 14 residues. Trimming removed 0 bases at V and 8 bases at J, with 13 bases between. Germline CDR1 and CDR2: SGHDN and FVKESK. The CDR3 region has the DNA TGTGCCAGCAGCCAAGATTTCGGGGTTGGAGGCTACACCTTC. Amino acid sequence: CASSQDFGVGGYTF.

The gene calls are TRBV2 and TRBJ1-5; 8 bases are a match to TRBD1. Looked up from germline, CDR1 is SNHLY and CDR2 is FYNNEI. Unmatched junction bases numbered 6, after V lost 6 bases and J lost 2 bases. CDR3 length: 15 amino acids. The CDR3 protein is CASRDREGGNQPQHF. As DNA, the CDR3 is TGTGCCAGCAGGGACAGGGAAGGTGGCAATCAGCCCCAGCATTTT.

Only a few counts were recorded for this clone. Its ends do not fully match the called genes, so a read error is possible. The chain recombines TRBV18 with TRBJ2-7; D possibly corresponds to TRBD1 (6 bases). Per germline, CDR1 KGHSH and CDR2 LQKENI. The CDR3 spans 15 residues. The CDR3 DNA is TGTGCCAGCTCGCCACAGGGCCTTAGCTCCTACGAGCAGTACTTC. Translating it yields CASSPQGLSSYEQYF.

V usage is TRBV5-1 and J usage is TRBJ2-7; the D gene could be TRBD1 or TRBD2 (5 bases each). The V and J ends lost 4 bases and 6 bases respectively, with 23 bases between them. The CDR3 totals 16 residues. The V gene's germline CDR1 is SGHRS and CDR2 YFSETQ. CDR3 sequence reads: CASSLLSRASFSEQYF. CDR3 DNA sequence: TGCGCCAGCAGCCTGCTTTCCAGGGCTAGCTTTAGCGAGCAGTACTTC. Variable domain in full (rest from reference TRBV5-1 and TRBJ2-7): KAGVTQTPRYLIKTRGQQVTLSCSPISGHRSVSWYQQTPGQGLQFLFEYFSETQRNKGNFPGRFSGRQFSNSRSEMNVSTLELGDSALYLCASSLLSRASFSEQYFGPGTRLTVT.

This clone was detected ten times or more. The rearrangement joins TRBV10-3 to TRBJ2-7; TRBD2 matches at 7 bases. This CDR3 is built from 13 residues. The germline V gene encodes CDR1 ENHRY and CDR2 SYGVKD. The trim removed 0 bases at V and 7 bases at J, leaving 3 bases unmatched. CDR3 sequence: CAISESTSSEQYF. Written as DNA, the CDR3 is TGTGCCATCAGTGAGTCGACTAGCTCTGAGCAGTACTTC.